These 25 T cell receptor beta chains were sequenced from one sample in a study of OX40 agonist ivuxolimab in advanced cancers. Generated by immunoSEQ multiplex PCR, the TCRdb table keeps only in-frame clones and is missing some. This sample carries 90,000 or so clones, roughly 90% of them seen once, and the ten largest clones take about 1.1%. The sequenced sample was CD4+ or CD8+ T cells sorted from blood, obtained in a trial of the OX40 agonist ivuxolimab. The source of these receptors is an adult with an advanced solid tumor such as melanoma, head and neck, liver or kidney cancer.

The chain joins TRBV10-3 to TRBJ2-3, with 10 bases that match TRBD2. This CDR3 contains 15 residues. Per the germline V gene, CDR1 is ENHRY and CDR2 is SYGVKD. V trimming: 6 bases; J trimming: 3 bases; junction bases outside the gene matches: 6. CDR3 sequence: CAISEQAGGTDTQYF. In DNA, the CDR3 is TGTGCCATCAGCGAACAAGCGGGAGGGACAGATACGCAGTATTTT.

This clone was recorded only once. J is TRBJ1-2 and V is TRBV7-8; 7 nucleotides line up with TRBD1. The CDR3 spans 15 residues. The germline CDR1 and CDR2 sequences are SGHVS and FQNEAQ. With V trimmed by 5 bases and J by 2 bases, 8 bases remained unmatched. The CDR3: CASSSKGQWNYGYTF. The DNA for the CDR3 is TGTGCCAGCAGCAGTAAGGGACAGTGGAACTATGGCTACACCTTC.

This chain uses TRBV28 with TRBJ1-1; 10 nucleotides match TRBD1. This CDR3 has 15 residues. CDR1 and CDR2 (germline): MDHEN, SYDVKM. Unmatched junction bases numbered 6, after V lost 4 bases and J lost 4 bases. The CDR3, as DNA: TGTGCCAGCAGTTCGACAGGGGGCGCGGGCACTGAAGCTTTCTTT. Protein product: CASSSTGGAGTEAFF.

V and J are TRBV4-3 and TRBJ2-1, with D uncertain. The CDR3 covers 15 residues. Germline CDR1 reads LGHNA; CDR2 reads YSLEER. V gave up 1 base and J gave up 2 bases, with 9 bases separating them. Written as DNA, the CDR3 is TGCGCCAGCAGCCAAGGCCGGCTACCCTACAATGAGCAGTTCTTC. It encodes CASSQGRLPYNEQFF.

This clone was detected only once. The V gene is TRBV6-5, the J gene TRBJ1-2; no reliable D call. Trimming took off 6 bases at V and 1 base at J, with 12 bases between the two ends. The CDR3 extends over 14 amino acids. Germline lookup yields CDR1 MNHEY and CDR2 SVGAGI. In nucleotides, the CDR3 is TGTGCCAGCAGGAAATTGAATCGTAACTATGGCTACACCTTC. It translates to CASRKLNRNYGYTF.

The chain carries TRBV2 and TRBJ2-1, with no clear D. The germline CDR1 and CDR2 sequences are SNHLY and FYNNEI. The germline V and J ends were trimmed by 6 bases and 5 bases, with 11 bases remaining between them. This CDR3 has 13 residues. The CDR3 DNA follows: TGTGCCAGCAGCTACGGTTTGAACAATGAGCAGTTCTTC. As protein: CASSYGLNNEQFF.

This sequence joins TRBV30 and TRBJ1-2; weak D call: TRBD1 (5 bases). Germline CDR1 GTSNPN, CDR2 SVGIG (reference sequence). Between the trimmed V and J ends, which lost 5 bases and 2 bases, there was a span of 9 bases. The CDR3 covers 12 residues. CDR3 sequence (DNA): TGTGCCTGGGGGGACGGGAACTATGGCTACACCTTC. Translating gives CAWGDGNYGYTF.

The CDR3 here is CASRDKGGISRTEAFF. The CDR3 bases are TGTGCCAGCAGGGATAAGGGAGGAATCTCAAGAACTGAAGCTTTCTTT. The V and J genes are TRBV11-3 and TRBJ1-1; D not certain. Between the trimmed V and J ends, which lost 6 bases and 5 bases, there was a span of 22 bases. Germline loops: CDR1 SGHNT, CDR2 YENEEA. CDR3 length: 16 residues.

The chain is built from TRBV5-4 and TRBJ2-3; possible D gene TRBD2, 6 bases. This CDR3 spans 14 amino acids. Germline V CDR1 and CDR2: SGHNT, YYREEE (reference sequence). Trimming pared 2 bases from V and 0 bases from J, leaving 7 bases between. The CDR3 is CASSFSGSTDTQYF. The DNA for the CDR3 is TGTGCCAGCAGCTTTAGCGGTAGCACAGATACGCAGTATTTT.

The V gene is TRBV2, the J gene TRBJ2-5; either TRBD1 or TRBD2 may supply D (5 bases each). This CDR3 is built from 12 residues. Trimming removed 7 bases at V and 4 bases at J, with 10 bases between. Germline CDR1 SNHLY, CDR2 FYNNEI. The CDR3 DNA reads TGTGCCAGCAAGTCAGGGACAGAGACCCAGTACTTC. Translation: CASKSGTETQYF.

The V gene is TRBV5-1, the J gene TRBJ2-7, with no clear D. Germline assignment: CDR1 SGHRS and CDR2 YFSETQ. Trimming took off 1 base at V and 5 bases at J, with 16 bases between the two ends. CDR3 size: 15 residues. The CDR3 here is CASSLTVSIGDEQYF. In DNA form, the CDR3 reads TGCGCCAGCAGCTTGACAGTTTCTATTGGGGACGAGCAGTACTTC.

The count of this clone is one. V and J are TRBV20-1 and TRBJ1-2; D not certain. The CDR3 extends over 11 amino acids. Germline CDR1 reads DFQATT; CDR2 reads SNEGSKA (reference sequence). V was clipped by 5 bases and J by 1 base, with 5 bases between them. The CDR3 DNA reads TGCAGTGCTGATGTTAACTATGGCTACACCTTC. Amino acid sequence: CSADVNYGYTF.

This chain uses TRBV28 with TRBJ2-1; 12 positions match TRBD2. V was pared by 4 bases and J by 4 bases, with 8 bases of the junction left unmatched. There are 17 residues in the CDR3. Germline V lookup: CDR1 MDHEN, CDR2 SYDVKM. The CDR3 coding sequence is TGTGCCAGCAGTTCCATCCCCGGGACTAGCGGGTACAATGAGCAGTTCTTC. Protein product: CASSSIPGTSGYNEQFF. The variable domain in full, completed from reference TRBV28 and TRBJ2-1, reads DVKVTQSSRYLVKRTGEKVFLECVQDMDHENMFWYRQDPGLGLRLIYFSYDVKMKEKGDIPEGYSVSREKKERFSLILESASTNQTSMYLCASSSIPGTSGYNEQFFGPGTRLTVL.

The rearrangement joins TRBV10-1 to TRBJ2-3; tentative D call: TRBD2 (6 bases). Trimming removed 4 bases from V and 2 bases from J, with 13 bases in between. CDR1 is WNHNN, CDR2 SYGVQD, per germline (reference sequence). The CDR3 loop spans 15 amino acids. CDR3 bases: TGCGCCAGCAGTGGGTCCCGGGGGACCACAGATACGCAGTATTTT. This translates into CASSGSRGTTDTQYF.

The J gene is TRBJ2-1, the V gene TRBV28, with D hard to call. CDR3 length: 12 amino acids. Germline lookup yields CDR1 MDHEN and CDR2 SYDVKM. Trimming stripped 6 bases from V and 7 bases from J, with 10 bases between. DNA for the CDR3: TGTGCCAGCAGGGGTAGTACTAATGAGCAGTTCTTC. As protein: CASRGSTNEQFF.

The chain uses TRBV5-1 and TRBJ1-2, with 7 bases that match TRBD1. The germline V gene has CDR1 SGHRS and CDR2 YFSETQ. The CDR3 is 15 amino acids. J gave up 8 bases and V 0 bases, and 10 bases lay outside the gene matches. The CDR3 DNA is TGCGCCAGCAGCTTGGGGGACAGCCCATCGGGGGGCTACACCTTC. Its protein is CASSLGDSPSGGYTF.

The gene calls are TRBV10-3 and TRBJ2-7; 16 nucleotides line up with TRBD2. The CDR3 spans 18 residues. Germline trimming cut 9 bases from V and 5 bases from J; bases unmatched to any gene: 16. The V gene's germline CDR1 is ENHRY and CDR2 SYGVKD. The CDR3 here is CAIRGGLAGGIALNEQYF. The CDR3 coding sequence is TGTGCCATTAGAGGGGGACTAGCGGGAGGGATAGCATTAAACGAGCAGTACTTC.

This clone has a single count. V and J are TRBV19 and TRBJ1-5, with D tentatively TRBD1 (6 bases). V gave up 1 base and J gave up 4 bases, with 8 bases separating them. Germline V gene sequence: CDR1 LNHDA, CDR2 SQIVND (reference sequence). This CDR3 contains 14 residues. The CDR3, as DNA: TGTGCCAGTAGTATAGGGACAGCAAATCAGCCCCAGCATTTT. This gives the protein CASSIGTANQPQHF.

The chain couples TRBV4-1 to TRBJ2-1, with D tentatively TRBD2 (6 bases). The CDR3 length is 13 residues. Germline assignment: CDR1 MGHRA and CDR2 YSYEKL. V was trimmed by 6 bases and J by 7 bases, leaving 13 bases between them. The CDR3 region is CASRAGLLNEQFF. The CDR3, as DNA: TGCGCCAGCAGGGCGGGACTTTTAAATGAGCAGTTCTTC.

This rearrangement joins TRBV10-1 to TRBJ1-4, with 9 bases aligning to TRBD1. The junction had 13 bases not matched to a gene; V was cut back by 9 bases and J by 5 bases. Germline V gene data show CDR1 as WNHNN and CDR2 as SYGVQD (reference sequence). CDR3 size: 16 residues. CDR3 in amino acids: CARMKGWDRENEKLFF. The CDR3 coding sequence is TGCGCCAGGATGAAGGGGTGGGACAGGGAAAATGAAAAACTGTTTTTT.

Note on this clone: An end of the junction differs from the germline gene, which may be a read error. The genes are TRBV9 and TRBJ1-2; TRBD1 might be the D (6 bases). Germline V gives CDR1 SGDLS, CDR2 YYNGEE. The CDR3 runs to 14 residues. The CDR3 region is CASSVTGGLYSYTF. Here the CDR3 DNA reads TGTGCCAGCAGCGTAACGGGGGGCCTCTATAGCTACACCTTC.

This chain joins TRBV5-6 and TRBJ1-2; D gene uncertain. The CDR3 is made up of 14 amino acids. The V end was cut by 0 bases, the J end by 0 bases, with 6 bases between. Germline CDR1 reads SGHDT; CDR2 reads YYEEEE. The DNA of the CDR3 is TGTGCCAGCAGCTTGGGGACGGCTAACTATGGCTACACCTTC. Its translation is CASSLGTANYGYTF.

DNA for the CDR3: TGTGCCAGCAGGCCTACTGGGGGGGCGGGCGGCTATGGCTACACCTTC. Residues: CASRPTGGAGGYGYTF. The chain employs TRBV28 and TRBJ1-2, with D possibly TRBD1 on 6 matching bases. V gave up 6 bases and J gave up 4 bases, with 21 bases separating them. This CDR3 spans 16 amino acids. Germline CDR1 reads MDHEN; CDR2 reads SYDVKM.

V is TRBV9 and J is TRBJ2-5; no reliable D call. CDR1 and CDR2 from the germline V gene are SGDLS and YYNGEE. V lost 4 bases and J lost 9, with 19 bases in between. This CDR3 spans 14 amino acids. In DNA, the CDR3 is TGTGCCAGCAGCCAAAACCCGGACGTCGGTGCCCAGTACTTC. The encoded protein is CASSQNPDVGAQYF.

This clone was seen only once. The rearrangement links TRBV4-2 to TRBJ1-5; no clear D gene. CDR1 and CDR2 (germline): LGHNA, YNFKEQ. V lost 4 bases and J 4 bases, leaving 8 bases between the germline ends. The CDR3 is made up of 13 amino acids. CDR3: CASSPFFNQPQHF. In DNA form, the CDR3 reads TGTGCCAGCAGCCCCTTTTTTAATCAGCCCCAGCATTTT.